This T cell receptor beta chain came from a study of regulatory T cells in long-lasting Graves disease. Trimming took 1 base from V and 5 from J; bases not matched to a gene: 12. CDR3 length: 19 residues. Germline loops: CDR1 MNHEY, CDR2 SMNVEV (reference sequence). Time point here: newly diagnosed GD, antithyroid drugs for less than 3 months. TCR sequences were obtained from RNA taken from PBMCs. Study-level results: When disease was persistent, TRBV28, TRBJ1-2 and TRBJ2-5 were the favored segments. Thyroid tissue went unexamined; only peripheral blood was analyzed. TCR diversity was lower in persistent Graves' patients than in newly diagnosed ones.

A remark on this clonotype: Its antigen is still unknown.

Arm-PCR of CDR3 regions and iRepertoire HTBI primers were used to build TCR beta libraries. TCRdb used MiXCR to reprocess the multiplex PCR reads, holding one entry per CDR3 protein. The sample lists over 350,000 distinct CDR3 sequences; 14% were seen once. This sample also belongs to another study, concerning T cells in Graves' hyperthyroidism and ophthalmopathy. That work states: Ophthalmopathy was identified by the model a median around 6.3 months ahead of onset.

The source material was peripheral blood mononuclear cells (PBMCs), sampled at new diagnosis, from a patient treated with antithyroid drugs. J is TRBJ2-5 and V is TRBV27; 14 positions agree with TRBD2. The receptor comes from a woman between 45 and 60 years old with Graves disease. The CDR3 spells CASSLFRKGLAGDEETQYF. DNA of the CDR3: TGTGCCAGCAGTTTATTTCGAAAGGGACTAGCGGGAGATGAGGAGACCCAGTACTTC.